These T cell receptor beta chains were read from a single sample in a study of STAT5B mutations in CD4+ large granular lymphocyte leukemia. Clones were sequenced by immunoSEQ multiplex PCR, and TCRdb holds only the in-frame ones, with some missing. Counted here are fewer than 35,000 clones, 78% occurring once; the ten biggest clones make up 2.5%. Input material: CD4+ T cells from blood buffy coats. These TCRs come from a human donor in good health. Both conserved end residues are part of each CDR3. D genes are given only for firm matches. Clone size is not always given. Where it is, it says once, few, many or a class for expanded clones.

j_gene: TRBJ1-1; d_gene: -; abundance: -; v_gene: TRBV12-5; CDR3aa: CASGSERWDGEAFF
j_gene: TRBJ2-7; d_gene: TRBD1; abundance: -; v_gene: TRBV18; CDR3aa: CASSPPGQGDHEQYF
j_gene: TRBJ1-3; d_gene: -; abundance: -; v_gene: TRBV18; CDR3aa: CASSPQGPGNTIYF
j_gene: TRBJ2-1; d_gene: TRBD1; abundance: -; v_gene: TRBV5-1; CDR3aa: CASSFLAGGTNEQFF
j_gene: TRBJ2-1; d_gene: -; abundance: -; v_gene: TRBV9; CDR3aa: CASSVKGDAYNEQFF
j_gene: TRBJ2-7; d_gene: -; abundance: -; v_gene: TRBV6-6; CDR3aa: CASSSIGAYEQYF
j_gene: TRBJ2-7; d_gene: -; abundance: -; v_gene: TRBV7-2; CDR3aa: CASSLRYTETYEQYF
j_gene: TRBJ2-1; d_gene: -; abundance: -; v_gene: TRBV5-1; CDR3aa: CASRTGTASYNEQFF
j_gene: TRBJ2-5; d_gene: -; abundance: -; v_gene: TRBV28; CDR3aa: CASSSTTETQYF
j_gene: TRBJ1-1; d_gene: -; abundance: few; v_gene: TRBV7-3; CDR3aa: CASSPGVRGPNTEAFF
j_gene: TRBJ2-2; d_gene: TRBD2; abundance: -; v_gene: TRBV28; CDR3aa: CASSLPGLVGAGELFF
j_gene: TRBJ2-1; d_gene: TRBD2; abundance: -; v_gene: TRBV7-9; CDR3aa: CASSPFQGGSTYNEQFF
j_gene: TRBJ2-2; d_gene: TRBD1; abundance: -; v_gene: TRBV18; CDR3aa: CASSAGTVNTGELFF
j_gene: TRBJ1-1; d_gene: -; abundance: once; v_gene: TRBV18; CDR3aa: CASSPMPGRGAEAFF
j_gene: TRBJ1-2; d_gene: -; abundance: -; v_gene: TRBV18; CDR3aa: CASSPRGADGYTF
j_gene: TRBJ2-1; d_gene: -; abundance: -; v_gene: TRBV5-1; CDR3aa: CASSLAASRDEQFF
j_gene: TRBJ1-6; d_gene: -; abundance: -; v_gene: TRBV27; CDR3aa: CASSRESYNSPLHF
j_gene: TRBJ2-7; d_gene: -; abundance: -; v_gene: TRBV11-2; CDR3aa: CASSLFALYEQYF
j_gene: TRBJ1-5; d_gene: -; abundance: -; v_gene: TRBV5-8; CDR3aa: CASSLVADSQPQHF
j_gene: TRBJ1-4; d_gene: -; abundance: -; v_gene: TRBV10-3; CDR3aa: CAISESILGGLNEKLFF
j_gene: TRBJ2-7; d_gene: TRBD2; abundance: -; v_gene: TRBV2; CDR3aa: CASSEESGGWYEQYF
j_gene: TRBJ1-2; d_gene: TRBD1; abundance: -; v_gene: TRBV6-1; CDR3aa: CASSRDRGLDGYTF
j_gene: TRBJ2-3; d_gene: TRBD2; abundance: few; v_gene: TRBV18; CDR3aa: CASSLGLAGADTQYF
j_gene: TRBJ2-5; d_gene: TRBD2; abundance: -; v_gene: TRBV30; CDR3aa: CAWSRAGGRWETQYF
j_gene: TRBJ2-1; d_gene: TRBD2; abundance: -; v_gene: TRBV7-9; CDR3aa: CASSLVLAAYNEQFF
j_gene: TRBJ1-2; d_gene: -; abundance: -; v_gene: TRBV10-3; CDR3aa: CAISDPLGYGYTF
j_gene: TRBJ2-3; d_gene: TRBD2; abundance: -; v_gene: TRBV7-2; CDR3aa: CASSLAVTSGGRTDTQYF
j_gene: TRBJ2-3; d_gene: TRBD2; abundance: -; v_gene: TRBV7-3; CDR3aa: CASSLETSGGTDTQYF
j_gene: TRBJ1-6; d_gene: -; abundance: -; v_gene: TRBV30; CDR3aa: CAWSVWREDSPLHF
j_gene: TRBJ2-7; d_gene: -; abundance: -; v_gene: TRBV19; CDR3aa: CASSIEGVGTYEQYF
j_gene: TRBJ2-1; d_gene: -; abundance: few; v_gene: TRBV6-6; CDR3aa: CASNALASNNEQFF
j_gene: TRBJ2-1; d_gene: TRBD2; abundance: -; v_gene: TRBV18; CDR3aa: CASSPRLSGGASYNEQFF
j_gene: TRBJ2-1; d_gene: -; abundance: -; v_gene: TRBV11-3; CDR3aa: CASSLSRGSYNEQFF
j_gene: TRBJ2-1; d_gene: -; abundance: once; v_gene: TRBV6-6; CDR3aa: CASSYSLQLSYNEQFF
j_gene: TRBJ1-1; d_gene: -; abundance: few; v_gene: TRBV5-1; CDR3aa: CASSLWGRGNTEAFF
j_gene: TRBJ2-2; d_gene: TRBD2; abundance: -; v_gene: TRBV5-4; CDR3aa: CASSPGLAVTGELFF
j_gene: TRBJ1-2; d_gene: TRBD1; abundance: few; v_gene: TRBV25-1; CDR3aa: CASSPGQGDGYGYTF
j_gene: TRBJ2-2; d_gene: -; abundance: few; v_gene: TRBV7-6; CDR3aa: CASSKGLGTGELFF
j_gene: TRBJ2-5; d_gene: TRBD2; abundance: few; v_gene: TRBV4-1; CDR3aa: CASSQGTRSGETQYF
j_gene: TRBJ2-7; d_gene: TRBD2; abundance: -; v_gene: TRBV7-6; CDR3aa: CASSLLGWASGSEQYF
j_gene: TRBJ1-5; d_gene: -; abundance: -; v_gene: TRBV18; CDR3aa: CASSQGPLHDSNQPQHF
j_gene: TRBJ2-6; d_gene: TRBD2; abundance: -; v_gene: TRBV2; CDR3aa: CASKGLAGLSGANVLTF
j_gene: TRBJ2-7; d_gene: TRBD1; abundance: -; v_gene: TRBV4-1; CDR3aa: CASSQDDRVTYEQYF
j_gene: TRBJ2-2; d_gene: TRBD1; abundance: -; v_gene: TRBV28; CDR3aa: CASSLVGQGKTGELFF
j_gene: TRBJ1-2; d_gene: -; abundance: -; v_gene: TRBV7-2; CDR3aa: CASSLDRMGGYTF
j_gene: TRBJ1-1; d_gene: TRBD1; abundance: once; v_gene: TRBV6-5; CDR3aa: CASSYQIGTGREAFF
j_gene: TRBJ1-2; d_gene: TRBD1; abundance: -; v_gene: TRBV6-6; CDR3aa: CASSYGTGRPYGYTF
j_gene: TRBJ2-1; d_gene: -; abundance: few; v_gene: TRBV5-4; CDR3aa: CASSLAGQLSNEQFF
j_gene: TRBJ2-5; d_gene: -; abundance: -; v_gene: TRBV5-8; CDR3aa: CASSFTEQETQYF
j_gene: TRBJ2-7; d_gene: -; abundance: -; v_gene: TRBV6-5; CDR3aa: CASIPRLGSSYEQYF
j_gene: TRBJ1-2; d_gene: -; abundance: -; v_gene: TRBV5-3; CDR3aa: CARSLGLGTADDGYTF
j_gene: TRBJ1-2; d_gene: TRBD1; abundance: -; v_gene: TRBV7-9; CDR3aa: CASSPRGQSINYGYTF
j_gene: TRBJ2-4; d_gene: -; abundance: -; v_gene: TRBV6-1; CDR3aa: CASSEATAKNIQYF
j_gene: TRBJ1-1; d_gene: -; abundance: -; v_gene: TRBV4-1; CDR3aa: CASSHGDGRNTEAFF
j_gene: TRBJ1-4; d_gene: TRBD1; abundance: -; v_gene: TRBV7-9; CDR3aa: CASRPTGVTTNEKLFF
j_gene: TRBJ1-1; d_gene: TRBD1; abundance: once; v_gene: TRBV11-2; CDR3aa: CASSFPQGGTEAFF
j_gene: TRBJ2-7; d_gene: TRBD1; abundance: -; v_gene: TRBV19; CDR3aa: CASSTRQGPPYEQYF
j_gene: TRBJ2-3; d_gene: -; abundance: -; v_gene: TRBV7-3; CDR3aa: CASRRGTHTDTQYF
j_gene: TRBJ1-2; d_gene: -; abundance: -; v_gene: TRBV18; CDR3aa: CASSPDPQYGYTF
j_gene: TRBJ2-1; d_gene: -; abundance: -; v_gene: TRBV6-5; CDR3aa: CASSYGQPRYNEQFF